This T cell receptor beta chain was profiled in a study of identical twins. Study-wide findings and caveats: Invariant populations such as MAIT and iNKT cells could partly muddle zero-insertion analyses. Abundant beta clonotypes from cord blood had fewer insertions, unlike memory repertoires, which showed none.

TCRdb fed the 5' RACE reads into MiXCR, producing one record per CDR3 protein. The repertoire holds approximately 350,000 distinct CDR3 sequences, with 9% to 15% as singletons. In the case of this clonotype: What it recognizes is unknown.

The same specimen was also included in a second study, on yellow fever vaccine responses in identical twins.

Sequencing was performed on CD8+ T cells sorted from blood. This receptor was taken from a woman younger than 35 in good health.

The CDR3 reads CASSRPTSGKSYNEQFF. CDR3 DNA sequence: TGTGCCAGCAGCCGCCCGACTAGCGGGAAATCCTACAATGAGCAGTTCTTC. The gene calls are TRBV6-1 and TRBJ2-1; TRBD2 agrees at 11 bases. The CDR3 is 17 amino acids. Germline values: CDR1 MNHNS, CDR2 SASEGT. Unmatched junction bases numbered 8, after V lost 6 bases and J lost 1 base.